The sequence of this TCR beta chain was determined in a study of metastatic and nonmetastatic thyroid tumors. Study-wide findings and caveats: Versus benign nodules, malignant thyroid tumors reportedly had significantly higher TCR beta diversity, in blood and tumor.

Thyroid surgery was performed in patients who had received no treatment beforehand. TCRdb re-analyzed the PCR reads through MiXCR. Counted here are 25,000 to 35,000 clones, 10% to 12% occurring once; the ten biggest clones make up about 16%. This CDR3 comprises 15 residues. Germline values: CDR1 LNHDA, CDR2 SQIVND (reference sequence). V shed 7 bases, J shed 7 bases, and the junction held 5 bases outside the gene matches. This clone appeared many times. Antigen unknown. The sequenced sample was blood. The chain couples TRBV19 to TRBJ1-6, with 12 bases that match TRBD1. The sequence came from a female donor with papillary thyroid cancer or a benign thyroid nodule (not recorded which). Some clones in this sample may be carry-over from other donors' samples. The DNA of the CDR3 is TGTGCCAGTAATCCGGGACAGGGGGCCAATTCACCCCTCCACTTT. Its protein is CASNPGQGANSPLHF.